The source of this T cell receptor (beta chain) is a study of blood T cell repertoires in COVID-19. For the study at large: The United States, Italy and Spain were the sources of the acute and convalescent COVID-19 samples.

Only in-frame clones appear in the TCRdb table, and some are missing; sequencing was by immunoSEQ multiplex PCR. Found here are 40,000 to 60,000 clones, 79% of them singletons; the top ten hold roughly 25%. This receptor was identified in a man aged 65 to 79 with acute or convalescent COVID-19. Input material: peripheral blood.

This CDR3 reads CASSLIPGLGSGEAEQFF. CDR3 bases: TGTGCCAGCAGCTTAATCCCGGGACTAGGCTCCGGTGAGGCTGAGCAGTTCTTC. V is TRBV7-2 and J is TRBJ2-1; 8 nucleotides line up with TRBD2. The CDR3 loop spans 18 amino acids. Germline V lookup: CDR1 SGHTA, CDR2 FQGNSA. V trimming: 2 bases; J trimming: 9 bases; junction bases outside the gene matches: 18.